Below, 16 T cell receptor beta chains from the same sample are listed, as sequenced in a study of T cells after yellow fever vaccination. TCRdb used MiXCR to reprocess the 5' RACE reads, holding one entry per CDR3 protein. The sample lists 20,000 to 25,000 distinct CDR3 sequences, roughly 5.5% occurring once. The sample here was PBMCs, either bulk or a sorted T-cell subset (CD4+, CD8+, memory, or dextramer-sorted; not recorded which), taken 35 to 50 days after the first yellow fever vaccination. These receptors came from a man aged 18-30 years who received the YFV17D yellow fever vaccine.

Concerning this clonotype: A much larger clone lies a single base off, so this may be a read error. The CDR3 region has the DNA TGTGCCAGCAGTCGACAGGTGGCGCAGGGTGGCTACACCTTC. Translated: CASSRQVAQGGYTF. This chain uses TRBV2 with TRBJ1-2; possible D gene TRBD1, 6 bases. This CDR3 is built from 14 residues. CDR1 is SNHLY, CDR2 FYNNEI, per germline. V dropped 5 bases and J dropped 7 bases, with 17 bases sitting between them.

This clonotype was counted ten times or more. V is TRBV6-5 and J is TRBJ2-7; D uncertain. This CDR3 contains 16 residues. Germline assignment: CDR1 MNHEY and CDR2 SVGAGI. With 0 bases removed from V and 7 bases from J, the gap between germline ends came to 19 bases. CDR3 DNA sequence: TGTGCCAGCAGTTACTCGCCCCGGACGGTGGTTACGGAGCAGTACTTC. This sequence encodes CASSYSPRTVVTEQYF.

This clonotype was counted at least ten times. The rearrangement uses TRBV12-3 or TRBV12-4 and TRBJ1-5; D gene unclear. The CDR3 runs to 16 residues. V lost 1 base and J 4 bases, leaving 14 bases between the germline ends. In DNA form, the CDR3 reads TGTGCCAGCAGTTTAGGTTCAGTAGAGGTTAATCAGCCCCAGCATTTT. It is translated as CASSLGSVEVNQPQHF.

This clonotype came up many times. The genes are TRBV6-2 or TRBV6-3 and TRBJ2-1; no definite D call. CDR1 is MNHEY and CDR2 is SVGEGT in the germline V gene. The CDR3 sequence is 20 residues long. The V gene lost 0 bases and the J gene lost 0 bases, with 21 bases spanning the gap. CDR3 loop: CASSYSIGPSRLSSYNEQFF. CDR3 DNA sequence: TGTGCCAGCAGTTACTCGATAGGCCCGTCGAGGCTGAGCTCCTACAATGAGCAGTTCTTC.

This clonotype has at least ten counts. The chain has TRBV4-1 and TRBJ2-3, with D possibly TRBD2 on 6 matching bases. The ends were cut back, 5 bases at V and 4 bases at J, with 19 bases in the middle. The CDR3 is 16 residues long. CDR1 is MGHRA, CDR2 YSYEKL, per germline. CDR3 loop: CASSSIRRRGADTQYF. The CDR3 DNA reads TGCGCCAGCAGCTCAATAAGGCGGAGGGGAGCAGATACGCAGTATTTT.

This clonotype was detected ten times or more. This sequence joins TRBV12-3 or TRBV12-4 and TRBJ2-7; no definite D call. Between the trimmed V and J ends, which lost 8 bases and 3 bases, there was a span of 14 bases. This CDR3 region has 13 residues. CDR3 DNA: TGTGCCAGCCTGACCGAGAAGGGCTACGAGCAGTACTTC. Amino acid sequence: CASLTEKGYEQYF.

Details on this clonotype: It may be a read error: a sequence one base away is much more abundant. The V gene is TRBV19, the J gene TRBJ1-5; possibly TRBD1 for D (5 bases). The germline gives CDR1 LNHDA, CDR2 SQIVND (reference sequence). The CDR3 is 13 residues long. The DNA of the CDR3 is TGTGCCAGTAGTATAGAGGGCAGACAGCACCAGCATTTT. Protein product: CASSIEGRQHQHF.

By its share, this clonotype is medium-sized (0.01 to 0.1%). J is TRBJ2-6 and V is TRBV4-3, with a weak D call TRBD2 (5 bases). The CDR3 is 16 amino acids. Trimming pared 3 bases from V and 2 bases from J, leaving 11 bases between. From germline, CDR1 is LGHNA and CDR2 YSLEER. CDR3 nucleotide sequence: TGCGCCAGCAGCCAGGTGTCCGGGACTGGGGCCAACGTCCTGACTTTC. This sequence encodes CASSQVSGTGANVLTF.

This clonotype was picked up many times. This chain joins TRBV5-1 and TRBJ2-1; 8 bases fit TRBD2. This CDR3 spans 14 amino acids. In germline, CDR1 is SGHRS, CDR2 YFSETQ. With 0 bases clipped from V and 6 bases from J, the junction kept 2 bases outside the gene matches. This CDR3 reads CASSLGGGSNEQFF. DNA for the CDR3: TGCGCCAGCAGCTTGGGCGGGGGGTCCAATGAGCAGTTCTTC.

There are a few counts of this clonotype. This chain uses TRBV4-1 with TRBJ1-2; D gene unclear. Trimming left V 0 bases short and J 9 bases short, with 8 bases between. Per the germline V gene, CDR1 is MGHRA and CDR2 is YSYEKL. This CDR3 has 12 residues. The CDR3 sequence: CASSQDGRSYTF. The DNA of the CDR3 is TGCGCCAGCAGCCAAGATGGCAGGAGCTACACCTTC.

This clonotype came up many times. V usage is TRBV4-3 and J usage is TRBJ1-2, with D unresolved. Germline CDR1 LGHNA, CDR2 YSLEER. Trimming took off 3 bases at V and 2 bases at J, with 10 bases between the two ends. The CDR3 is made up of 14 amino acids. The CDR3 bases are TGCGCCAGCAGCCAGACGGGGAGGAACTATGGCTACACCTTC. This encodes CASSQTGRNYGYTF.

The chain combines TRBV27 with TRBJ1-5, with 10 bases identical to TRBD1. Germline values: CDR1 MNHEY, CDR2 SMNVEV (reference sequence). The CDR3 is 16 residues long. After removal of 7 bases from V and 7 bases from J, the junction contained 13 bases not matched to a gene. DNA of the CDR3: TGTGCCAGCACCGAGACAGGGGGCGCCCCCAGGCAGCCCCAGCATTTT. Translation gives CASTETGGAPRQPQHF.

In its sample, this clonotype ranks as large (0.1 to 1%). The CDR3 protein is CASSLVASGGGTDTQYF. In DNA, the CDR3 is TGTGCCAGCAGCTTAGTAGCTAGCGGGGGGGGCACAGATACGCAGTATTTT. The chain is built from TRBV7-2 and TRBJ2-3; 12 positions match TRBD2. The CDR3 has 17 amino acids. Germline lookup yields CDR1 SGHTA and CDR2 FQGNSA. With V trimmed by 1 base and J by 1 base, 3 bases remained unmatched.

J is TRBJ2-1 and V is TRBV7-2; no definite D call. V lost 5 bases, J lost 0 bases, and 11 bases lay in between. This CDR3 region has 15 residues. Per germline, CDR1 SGHTA and CDR2 FQGNSA. CDR3 coding DNA: TGTGCCAGCAGCCTAGACCAAAGCTCCTACAATGAGCAGTTCTTC. It encodes CASSLDQSSYNEQFF. Full variable domain (rest looked up from reference TRBV7-2 and TRBJ2-1): GAGVSQSPSNKVTEKGKDVELRCDPISGHTALYWYRQSLGQGLEFLIYFQGNSAPDKSGLPSDRFSAERTGGSVSTLTIQRTQQEDSAVYLCASSLDQSSYNEQFFGPGTRLTVL.

This clonotype occurred many times. The chain carries TRBV29-1 and TRBJ2-3, with 8 bases fitting TRBD1. Germline assignment: CDR1 SQVTM and CDR2 ANQGSEA. This CDR3 contains 14 residues. The ends lost 7 bases at V and 1 base at J; junction bases unmatched: 7. This chain's CDR3 is CSAPRGQGTDTQYF. Written as DNA, the CDR3 is TGCAGCGCCCCCCGGGGACAGGGCACAGATACGCAGTATTTT.

This clonotype was detected many times. The chain recombines TRBV20-1 with TRBJ1-5, with D possibly matching TRBD1 (6 bases). The germline V gene has CDR1 DFQATT and CDR2 SNEGSKA (reference sequence). The CDR3 totals 15 residues. V was pared by 1 base and J by 0 bases, with 10 bases between. DNA for the CDR3: TGCAGTGCTAGAGGGGGACAATATAGCAATCAGCCCCAGCATTTT. Translation gives CSARGGQYSNQPQHF.